One and the same sample provided the 3 T cell receptor beta chains below, sequenced in a study of blood T cell repertoires in COVID-19. Sequenced by immunoSEQ multiplex PCR; TCRdb stores in-frame clones only, minus some. The repertoire holds around 70,000 clones, around 79% seen once, with about 25% in the top ten. Sequencing was performed on peripheral blood. Every receptor here comes from a man aged 55-75 years with active or convalescent COVID-19.

The chain combines TRBV24-1 with TRBJ1-5; D possibly corresponds to TRBD1 (6 bases). Deletions cut 2 bases from V and 4 bases from J, with 14 bases between. The germline gives CDR1 KGHDR, CDR2 SFDVKD. The CDR3 runs to 16 residues. The CDR3 DNA is TGTGCCACCAGTGATTCGCCGACAGGTGATAATCAGCCCCAGCATTTT. Residues: CATSDSPTGDNQPQHF.

There are a few counts of this clone. V gene TRBV29-1 combines with J gene TRBJ2-1; TRBD1 agrees at 7 bases. This CDR3 comprises 12 residues. Per the germline V gene, CDR1 is SQVTM and CDR2 is ANQGSEA. The trim removed 3 bases at V and 8 bases at J, leaving 4 bases unmatched. The chain's CDR3 is CSVDRQGDEQFF. CDR3 DNA sequence: TGCAGCGTTGACCGACAGGGAGATGAGCAGTTCTTC.

J is TRBJ2-7 and V is TRBV6-5, with TRBD1 matching over 7 bases. The junction had 12 bases not matched to a gene; V was cut back by 6 bases and J by 4 bases. This CDR3 region has 15 residues. CDR1 and CDR2 (germline): MNHEY, SVGAGI. In DNA form, the CDR3 reads TGTGCCAGCAGCAAAGAGCCGGGACAGAATTACGAGCAGTACTTC. It codes for CASSKEPGQNYEQYF.